Listed here is a single T cell receptor (beta chain). Its antigen remains unidentified. The input lacks base qualities; no much larger clone sits a single base away. Reads for this sample came from an Illumina NovaSeq 6000. TCRalpha and TCRbeta cDNA libraries were built by 5'RACE with constant-segment primers, adding sample barcodes and unique molecular identifiers. Trizol reagent was used to extract RNA from every sample. Library amplification was performed in two PCR steps, and a second sample barcode and Illumina TruSeq adapters were introduced in the second step. Sequencing of the libraries was done on an Illumina NovaSeq, producing 2 x 150 bp paired-end reads. On the study's bioinformatics: Reads were demultiplexed and collapsed into UMI-guided consensus sequences with migec v1.2.7. Using mixcr v2.1.11, the UMI consensuses were aligned to TRA and TRB V and J templates and assembled into clonotypes. A clonotype was counted as expanded or contracted only when both edgeR and NoisET called the clonotype significant, with the noise models trained on biological replicates. For edgeR calls, the cutoffs were a false discovery rate-adjusted p below 0.01 and a log2 fold-change threshold of 1. As an exploratory analysis of dynamics, PCA with hierarchical clustering was applied to max-normalized trajectories of the 1000 most abundant clonotypes. Separately sequenced CD4+ and CD8+ repertoires were used to assign a CD4 or CD8 phenotype to each responding clone. Clones were called with MiXCR by TCRdb after fastp trimmed the public reads at Q25, and only in-frame beta chains were retained. When rows share a CDR3 protein, they turn into one entry using the most common DNA and genes. The V and J calls shown here were made by TCRdb, not taken from the authors' results. For this sample there are about 240,000 distinct CDR3 sequences; 8% to 10% appear just once. The ten largest clones take up 22% of the sample.

Ficoll-Paque density gradient centrifugation was the method used to isolate PBMCs. These data come from a study of T-cell memory formation after mild COVID-19 (dated by TCRdb to 2020 to 2023). Turning to the overall study: Most TCR sequence clusters were specific to one of the two donors. Longitudinal TCRalpha and TCRbeta repertoire sequencing tracked T-cell clones expanding and contracting after mild COVID-19 in a couple of donors. The cohort comprised two young, previously healthy adult volunteers, one female and one male.

Study-wide findings and limitations: SARS-CoV-2 specificity was not confirmed for the second-wave clones peaking on day 37. Clones contracting from day 15 to 85 had balanced CD4/CD8 phenotypes, while a second wave expanding from day 15 to 37 was biased towards CD4+. Contracting CD4+ clones were found mainly in CM and EM memory subsets, while CD8+ clones were enriched in EMRA. Some responding clones were detected in pre-infection memory, which suggested that pre-existing cross-reactive memory T cells had joined the SARS-CoV-2 response. The study included only a couple of mild cases, and larger cohorts that include severe cases with pre-infection samples were judged to be necessary.

V is reduced by 5 bases and J by 2 bases, leaving a spacing of 13 bases between them. The CDR1 and CDR2 encoded by the germline V gene are MNHEY and SVGAGI. The CDR3 runs 15 amino acids, cysteine and phenylalanine included. The only DNA kept is the CDR3, 45 bases in frame from the first base. The source is a man aged 18 to 29 who had mild COVID-19 (a few samples of this study predate the infection). The sample titles of this study are shuffled in the database, so cell type and time point are left out; the donor was told from shared clones. Sequencing used PBMCs or a T cell subset sorted from them (not recorded which). The rearranged segments are TRBV6-5 and TRBJ1-5; no D gene can be assigned with confidence. CDR3 protein: CASSDGSGGNQPQHF. The DNA is as follows: TGTGCCAGCAGTGACGGAAGTGGGGGCAATCAGCCCCAGCATTTT.